The clone carrying this TCR beta chain has at least ten counts. The TCR beta CDR3 regions underwent amplification using RNA transcripts as the source. First-round RT-PCR with HTBI primers amplified the TCR CDR3 region. TCRdb fed the multiplex PCR reads into MiXCR, producing one record per CDR3 protein. The sample has about 400,000 distinct CDR3 sequences, roughly 15% seen once. There are 15 residues in the CDR3. V trimming: 5 bases; J trimming: 9 bases; junction bases outside the gene matches: 11. Across 18 months, stable Graves' hyperthyroidism was marked by no progression to ophthalmopathy. Uncontrolled infection, other autoimmune disease, pregnancy or lactation led to exclusion. This sample is part of a study of T cells in Graves' hyperthyroidism and ophthalmopathy.

The sequenced material came from blood. The chain carries TRBV12-3 or TRBV12-4 and TRBJ2-1; TRBD2 agrees at 9 bases. The TCR originated in a young woman with Graves' hyperthyroidism. CDR3 DNA: TGTGCCAGCAGTCGAGCTAGCGGGAAGGGTGGTGAGCAGTTCTTC. This gives the protein CASSRASGKGGEQFF.